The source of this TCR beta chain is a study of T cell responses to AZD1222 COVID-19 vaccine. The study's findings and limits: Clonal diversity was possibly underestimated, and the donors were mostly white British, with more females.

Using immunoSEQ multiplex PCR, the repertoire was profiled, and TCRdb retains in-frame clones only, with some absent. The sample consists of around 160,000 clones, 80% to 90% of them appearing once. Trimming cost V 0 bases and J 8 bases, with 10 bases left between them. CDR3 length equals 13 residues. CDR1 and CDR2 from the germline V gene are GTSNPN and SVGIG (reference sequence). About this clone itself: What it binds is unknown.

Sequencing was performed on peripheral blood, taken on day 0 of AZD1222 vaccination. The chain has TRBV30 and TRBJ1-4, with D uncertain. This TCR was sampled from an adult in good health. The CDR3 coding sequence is TGTGCCTGGAGTGTAGGACTGACGGAAAAACTGTTTTTT. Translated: CAWSVGLTEKLFF. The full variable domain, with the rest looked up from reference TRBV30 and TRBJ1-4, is SQTIHQWPATLVQPVGSPLSLECTVEGTSNPNLYWYRQAAGRGLQLLFYSVGIGQISSEVPQNLSASRPQDRQFILSSKKLLLSDSGFYLCAWSVGLTEKLFFGSGTQLSVL.